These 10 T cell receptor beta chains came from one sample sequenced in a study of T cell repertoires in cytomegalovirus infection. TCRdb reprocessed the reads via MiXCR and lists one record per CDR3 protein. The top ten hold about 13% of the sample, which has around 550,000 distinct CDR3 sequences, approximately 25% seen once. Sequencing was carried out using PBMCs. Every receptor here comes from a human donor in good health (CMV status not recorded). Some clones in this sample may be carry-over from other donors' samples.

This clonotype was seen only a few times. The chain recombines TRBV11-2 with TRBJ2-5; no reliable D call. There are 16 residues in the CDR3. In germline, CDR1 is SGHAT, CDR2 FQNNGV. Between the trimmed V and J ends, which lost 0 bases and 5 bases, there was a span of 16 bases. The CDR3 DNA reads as TGTGCCAGCAGCTTAGACCCGCTACAGTATAGGGAGACCCAGTACTTC. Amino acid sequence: CASSLDPLQYRETQYF.

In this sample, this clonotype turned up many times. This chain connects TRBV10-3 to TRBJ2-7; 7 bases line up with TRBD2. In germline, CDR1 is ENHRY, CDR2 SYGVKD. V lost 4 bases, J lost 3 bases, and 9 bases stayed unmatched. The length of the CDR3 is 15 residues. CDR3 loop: CAISGGLPGDYEQYF. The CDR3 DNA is TGTGCCATCAGTGGGGGACTACCGGGGGACTACGAGCAGTACTTC.

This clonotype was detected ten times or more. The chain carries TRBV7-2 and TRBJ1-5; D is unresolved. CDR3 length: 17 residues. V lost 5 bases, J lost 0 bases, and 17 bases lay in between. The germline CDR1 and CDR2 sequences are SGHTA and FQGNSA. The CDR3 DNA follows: TGTGCCAGCAGCGACCTTAGAACGCCGTATAGCAATCAGCCCCAGCATTTT. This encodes CASSDLRTPYSNQPQHF.

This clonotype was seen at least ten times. The CDR3 DNA reads TGTGCCAGCAGCGCCCGGACCCCCTTTGATAATTCACCCCTCCACTTT. This codes for CASSARTPFDNSPLHF. The rearrangement links TRBV7-8 to TRBJ1-6; D unclear. Germline-derived CDR1 and CDR2 are SGHVS and FQNEAQ. This CDR3 is 16 amino acids long. V lost 5 bases to trimming and J lost 5 bases, with 16 bases between them.

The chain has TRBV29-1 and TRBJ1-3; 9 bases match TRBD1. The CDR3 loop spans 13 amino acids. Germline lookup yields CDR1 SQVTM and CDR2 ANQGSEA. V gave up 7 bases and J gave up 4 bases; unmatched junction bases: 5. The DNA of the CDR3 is TGCAGCGCCGGACAGGGGACGGGAAACACCATATATTTT. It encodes CSAGQGTGNTIYF.

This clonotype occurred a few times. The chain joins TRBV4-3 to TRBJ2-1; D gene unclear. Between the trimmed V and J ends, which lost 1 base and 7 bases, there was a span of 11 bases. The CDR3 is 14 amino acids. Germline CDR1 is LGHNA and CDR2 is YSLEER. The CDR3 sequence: CASSQGVSQNEQFF. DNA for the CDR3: TGCGCCAGCAGCCAAGGAGTCAGTCAAAATGAGCAGTTCTTC.

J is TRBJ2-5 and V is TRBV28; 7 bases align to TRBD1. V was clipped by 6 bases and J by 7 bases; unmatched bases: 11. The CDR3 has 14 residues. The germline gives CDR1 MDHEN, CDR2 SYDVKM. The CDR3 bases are TGTGCCAGCAGGACCCGGGACAGAAAAGGGACCCAGTACTTC. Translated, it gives CASRTRDRKGTQYF.

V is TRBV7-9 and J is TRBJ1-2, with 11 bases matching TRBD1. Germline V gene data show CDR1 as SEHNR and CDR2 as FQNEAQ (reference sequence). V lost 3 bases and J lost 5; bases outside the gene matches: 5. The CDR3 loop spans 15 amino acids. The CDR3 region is CASSFGQGAYYGYTF. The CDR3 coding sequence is TGTGCCAGCAGCTTTGGACAGGGGGCCTATTATGGCTACACCTTC.

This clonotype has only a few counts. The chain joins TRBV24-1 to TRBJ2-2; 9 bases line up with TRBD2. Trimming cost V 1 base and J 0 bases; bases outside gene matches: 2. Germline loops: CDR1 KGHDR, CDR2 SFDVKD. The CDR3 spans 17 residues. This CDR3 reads CATSDFSGRANTGELFF. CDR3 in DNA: TGTGCCACCAGTGATTTTAGCGGGAGAGCGAACACCGGGGAGCTGTTTTTT.

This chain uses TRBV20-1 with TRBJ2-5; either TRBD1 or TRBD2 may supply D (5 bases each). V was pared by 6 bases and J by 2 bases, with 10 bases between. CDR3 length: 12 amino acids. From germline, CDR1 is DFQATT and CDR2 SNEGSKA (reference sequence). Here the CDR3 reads CSAWGIQETQYF. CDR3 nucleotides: TGCAGTGCGTGGGGGATACAAGAGACCCAGTACTTC.